The 30 T cell receptor beta chains presented below share a single source sample, sequenced in a study of cytotoxic CD8 clonotypes in ibrutinib-treated CLL. Clones were sequenced by immunoSEQ multiplex PCR, and TCRdb holds only the in-frame ones, with some missing. The sample lists about 270,000 clones; 76% were seen once. Sequencing used PBMCs, obtained at disease progression, from a patient treated with ibrutinib. Every receptor here comes from a human donor with chronic lymphocytic leukemia.

The J gene is TRBJ2-6, the V gene TRBV4-3, with D possibly being TRBD1 (6 bases). Trimming left V 2 bases short and J 2 bases short, with 7 bases between. The CDR3 spans 15 residues. Germline CDR1 is LGHNA and CDR2 is YSLEER. The chain's CDR3 is CASSQTGTGANVLTF. CDR3 nucleotides: TGCGCCAGCAGCCAAACAGGGACTGGGGCCAACGTCCTGACTTTC.

The chain employs TRBV25-1 and TRBJ2-7; D is possibly TRBD1 or TRBD2 (6 bases each). The CDR3 runs 16 residues. Germline values: CDR1 MGHDK, CDR2 SYGVNS. V lost 5 bases, J lost 6 bases, and 23 bases lay in between. The CDR3 DNA sequence: TGTGCCAGCAGTCCTCTACAAGGGGGGAAGGTTGGCGAGCAGTACTTC. Protein sequence: CASSPLQGGKVGEQYF.

This clone was recorded many times. The V and J genes are TRBV27 and TRBJ2-7; D not certain. This CDR3 comprises 13 residues. With 4 bases removed from V and 0 bases from J, the gap between germline ends came to 7 bases. Per the germline V gene, CDR1 is MNHEY and CDR2 is SMNVEV (reference sequence). CDR3 protein: CASSSVNSYEQYF. CDR3 nucleotide sequence: TGTGCCAGCAGTTCCGTTAACTCCTACGAGCAGTACTTC.

The V and J genes are TRBV27 and TRBJ2-3; D unresolved. The CDR3 covers 13 residues. Germline loops: CDR1 MNHEY, CDR2 SMNVEV (reference sequence). Trimming stripped 6 bases from V and 0 bases from J, with 7 bases between. Here the CDR3 DNA reads TGTGCCAGCAGACCCTCTAGCACAGATACGCAGTATTTT. Protein product: CASRPSSTDTQYF.

Only a few counts were recorded for this clone. This rearrangement joins TRBV6-5 to TRBJ2-1; no clear D. The CDR3 contains 12 residues. Germline V gene sequence: CDR1 MNHEY, CDR2 SVGAGI. The V end lost 7 bases, the J end lost 3 bases, and 7 bases lay between the germline ends. CDR3 region: CASTTGYNEQFF. For the CDR3, the DNA is TGTGCCAGCACCACGGGCTACAATGAGCAGTTCTTC.

This clone was seen once. This chain links TRBV28 with TRBJ1-1; tentative D call: TRBD1 (6 bases). Trimming shortened V by 6 bases and J by 3 bases, and 14 bases separated the two germline ends. From germline, CDR1 is MDHEN and CDR2 SYDVKM. This CDR3 is built from 14 residues. CDR3 protein: CASRQGIWDTEAFF. The CDR3 DNA is TGTGCCAGCAGGCAGGGGATATGGGACACTGAAGCTTTCTTT.

The genes are TRBV5-6 and TRBJ2-3; D ambiguous. CDR3 length: 14 amino acids. Germline CDR1 is SGHDT and CDR2 is YYEEEE. V gave up 1 base and J gave up 6 bases, with 12 bases separating them. This chain's CDR3 is CASSLWTYWDTQYF. The CDR3 nucleotides read TGTGCCAGCAGCTTGTGGACGTATTGGGATACGCAGTATTTT.

This chain connects TRBV12-5 to TRBJ2-3; 11 nucleotides align to TRBD1. Germline lookup yields CDR1 LGHNT and CDR2 FRNRAP. V lost 5 bases to trimming and J lost 5 bases; unmatched junction nucleotides: 6. CDR3 length: 15 residues. Here the CDR3 DNA reads TGTGCTAGTGGTCCTCCGGGACAGGGGGTAGATACGCAGTATTTT. Residues: CASGPPGQGVDTQYF.

The genes are TRBV18 and TRBJ2-7; no clear D gene. The CDR3 consists of 13 residues. V was shortened by 3 bases and J by 5 bases, with 11 bases between the two germline ends. Per the germline V gene, CDR1 is KGHSH and CDR2 is LQKENI. CDR3 loop: CASSPPLLDEQYF. CDR3 nucleotides: TGTGCCAGCTCACCGCCACTACTGGACGAGCAGTACTTC.

The rearrangement links TRBV7-8 to TRBJ1-1; no definite D call. Germline V lookup: CDR1 SGHVS, CDR2 FQNEAQ. Trimming stripped 2 bases from V and 4 bases from J, with 2 bases between. This CDR3 is 11 amino acids long. The CDR3 loop reads CASSLFTEAFF. The DNA for the CDR3 is TGTGCCAGCAGCTTATTCACTGAAGCTTTCTTT. Using reference TRBV7-8 and TRBJ1-1 for the parts outside the CDR3, the full variable domain is GAGVSQSPRYKVAKRGQDVALRCDPISGHVSLFWYQQALGQGPEFLTYFQNEAQLDKSGLPSDRFFAERPEGSVSTLKIQRTQQEDSAVYLCASSLFTEAFFGQGTRLTVV.

V gene TRBV14 combines with J gene TRBJ2-2; D may be TRBD1 (5 bases). Trimming stripped 3 bases from V and 6 bases from J, with 8 bases between. Germline V gives CDR1 SGHDN, CDR2 FVKESK. The CDR3 length is 13 residues. The CDR3 spells CASSQDIAGELFF. The CDR3 DNA sequence: TGTGCCAGCAGCCAGGACATCGCCGGGGAGCTGTTTTTT. The full variable domain, its missing parts supplied by reference TRBV14 and TRBJ2-2, is EAGVTQFPSHSVIEKGQTVTLRCDPISGHDNLYWYRRVMGKEIKFLLHFVKESKQDESGMPNNRFLAERTGGTYSTLKVQPAELEDSGVYFCASSQDIAGELFFGEGSRLTVL.

This clone appeared a single time. The genes are TRBV7-9 and TRBJ2-5, with TRBD2 identical over 10 bases. In germline, CDR1 is SEHNR, CDR2 FQNEAQ (reference sequence). This CDR3 comprises 15 residues. The junction had 8 bases not matched to a gene; V was cut back by 5 bases and J by 5 bases. The CDR3 DNA is TGTGCCAGCAGCCAACGACTAGCGGGCCGGGAGACCCAGTACTTC. Translation: CASSQRLAGRETQYF. Variable domain in full (rest from reference TRBV7-9 and TRBJ2-5): DTGVSQNPRHKITKRGQNVTFRCDPISEHNRLYWYRQTLGQGPEFLTYFQNEAQLEKSRLLSDRFSAERPKGSFSTLEIQRTEQGDSAMYLCASSQRLAGRETQYFGPGTRLLVL.

This clone has more than one count but fewer than ten. The chain uses TRBV18 and TRBJ1-5, with D unclear. This CDR3 region has 13 residues. Germline CDR1 KGHSH, CDR2 LQKENI. Trimming pared 1 base from V and 5 bases from J, leaving 6 bases between. The CDR3 nucleotides read TGTGCCAGCTCACCACACAGATATCAGCCCCAGCATTTT. Translated, it gives CASSPHRYQPQHF. The complete variable domain, with remaining parts taken from reference TRBV18 and TRBJ1-5, reads NAGVMQNPRHLVRRRGQEARLRCSPMKGHSHVYWYRQLPEEGLKFMVYLQKENIIDESGMPKERFSAEFPKEGPSILRIQQVVRGDSAAYFCASSPHRYQPQHFGDGTRLSIL.

This clone was recorded at least ten times. V usage is TRBV11-2 and J usage is TRBJ1-2, with D possibly matching TRBD1 (5 bases). The CDR3 extends over 16 amino acids. Looked up from germline, CDR1 is SGHAT and CDR2 is FQNNGV. Trimming removed 0 bases from V and 7 bases from J, with 18 bases in between. The CDR3 DNA follows: TGTGCCAGCAGCTTAGAGGTGTCGGGGGACGCACGTGGCTACACCTTC. As protein: CASSLEVSGDARGYTF.

The chain couples TRBV27 to TRBJ2-5, with TRBD1 matching over 9 bases. With 5 bases clipped from V and 5 bases from J, the junction kept 12 bases outside the gene matches. The CDR3 sequence is 16 residues long. In germline, CDR1 is MNHEY, CDR2 SMNVEV (reference sequence). CDR3 region: CASSPWTGASRETQYF. The CDR3 bases are TGTGCCAGCAGTCCATGGACAGGGGCCTCAAGGGAGACCCAGTACTTC.

The CDR3 protein is CASSLAGTVNTEAFF. The CDR3 nucleotides read TGTGCCAGCAGCTTAGCCGGGACAGTGAACACTGAAGCTTTCTTT. The chain combines TRBV7-3 with TRBJ1-1; 7 bases align to TRBD1. The CDR3 contains 15 residues. The germline gives CDR1 SGHTA, CDR2 FQGTGA. After removal of 2 bases from V and 0 bases from J, the junction contained 3 bases not matched to a gene.

The V and J genes are TRBV5-6 and TRBJ2-7; the D gene is possibly TRBD1 (6 bases). V gave up 1 base and J gave up 4 bases, with 15 bases separating them. The CDR3 extends over 15 amino acids. CDR1 is SGHDT, CDR2 YYEEEE, per germline. CDR3 sequence reads: CASSLRWGPVYEQYF. The CDR3 DNA reads as TGTGCCAGCAGCTTGAGGTGGGGGCCAGTATACGAGCAGTACTTC.

With respect to this clone: This specimen includes other DNA sequences encoding the same CDR3. The V and J genes are TRBV19 and TRBJ1-2; D possibly corresponds to TRBD1 (5 bases). This CDR3 is built from 14 residues. Germline assignment: CDR1 LNHDA and CDR2 SQIVND (reference sequence). V lost 3 bases to trimming and J lost 4 bases, with 12 bases between them. The CDR3 nucleotides are TGTGCCAGTAGTATCCCCGGGACTCCCTATGGCTACACCTTC. Translation gives CASSIPGTPYGYTF.

The rearrangement joins TRBV4-1 to TRBJ2-4; D is possibly TRBD1 (6 bases). V lost 3 bases to trimming and J lost 7 bases, with 13 bases between them. The CDR3 runs 14 residues. Per germline, CDR1 MGHRA and CDR2 YSYEKL. CDR3 nucleotides: TGCGCCAGCAGCCAGACCGGGACACGGAACATTCAGTACTTC. Translating gives CASSQTGTRNIQYF.

This sequence joins TRBV27 and TRBJ2-3; no definite D call. The CDR3 is 13 amino acids. Trimming shortened V by 2 bases and J by 1 base, and 4 bases separated the two germline ends. Looked up from germline, CDR1 is MNHEY and CDR2 is SMNVEV (reference sequence). CDR3 sequence (DNA): TGTGCCAGCAGTTTAGATCGCACAGATACGCAGTATTTT. Its translation: CASSLDRTDTQYF.

V usage is TRBV29-1 and J usage is TRBJ2-3; D perhaps matches TRBD2 (5 bases). CDR1 SQVTM and CDR2 ANQGSEA come from the germline V gene. The CDR3 loop spans 12 amino acids. V lost 0 bases and J 10 bases, leaving 11 bases between the germline ends. CDR3 in amino acids: CSVEELARSQYF. The CDR3 DNA is TGCAGCGTTGAAGAGTTAGCGCGATCGCAGTATTTT.

This clone occurred a few times. This chain joins TRBV7-2 and TRBJ2-7, with 8 bases matching TRBD1. Trimming cost V 3 bases and J 9 bases; bases outside gene matches: 7. The CDR3 is 13 residues long. Per the germline V gene, CDR1 is SGHTA and CDR2 is FQGNSA. This CDR3 is CASSFPGQGGQYF. CDR3 nucleotides: TGTGCCAGCAGCTTTCCTGGACAGGGCGGGCAGTACTTC.

The rearrangement joins TRBV5-8 to TRBJ1-2, with 10 bases fitting TRBD1. V was pared by 0 bases and J by 5 bases, with 7 bases of the junction left unmatched. CDR1 and CDR2 from the germline V gene are SGHTS and YDEGEE. The CDR3 consists of 16 residues. CDR3: CASSLVPGQGHYGYTF. The DNA of the CDR3 is TGTGCCAGCAGCTTGGTGCCGGGACAGGGGCATTATGGCTACACCTTC.

This chain uses TRBV13 with TRBJ2-3; D assignment may be TRBD1 or TRBD2 (6 bases each). With 7 bases removed from V and 4 bases from J, the gap between germline ends came to 15 bases. This CDR3 region has 14 residues. Germline CDR1 PRHDT, CDR2 FYEKMQ (reference sequence). The CDR3: CASKGGTIPDTQYF. As DNA, the CDR3 is TGTGCCAGCAAAGGGGGGACGATTCCAGATACGCAGTATTTT.

The chain recombines TRBV5-1 with TRBJ1-1; weak D call: TRBD1 (5 bases). Germline V gene lookup returns CDR1 SGHRS and CDR2 YFSETQ. V shed 3 bases and J shed 1 base, with 10 bases lying between them. This CDR3 spans 14 amino acids. The chain's CDR3 is CASSWMQGNTEAFF. CDR3 nucleotides: TGCGCCAGCAGCTGGATGCAGGGGAACACTGAAGCTTTCTTT.

This clone was recorded once. This chain links TRBV13 with TRBJ2-1; maybe TRBD2 (8 bases). Germline CDR1 reads PRHDT; CDR2 reads FYEKMQ (reference sequence). The V end lost 5 bases, the J end lost 2 bases, and 22 bases lay between the germline ends. The CDR3 is 18 residues long. The CDR3 here is CASSPGGLGDWTYNEQFF. For the CDR3, the DNA is TGTGCCAGCAGCCCAGGGGGACTAGGGGATTGGACCTACAATGAGCAGTTCTTC. Full variable domain (remainder filled in from reference TRBV13 and TRBJ2-1): AAGVIQSPRHLIKEKRETATLKCYPIPRHDTVYWYQQGPGQDPQFLISFYEKMQSDKGSIPDRFSAQQFSDYHSELNMSSLELGDSALYFCASSPGGLGDWTYNEQFFGPGTRLTVL.

The rearrangement joins TRBV28 to TRBJ2-3; D remains unclear. The V gene's germline CDR1 is MDHEN and CDR2 SYDVKM. CDR3 length: 15 residues. The V end was cut by 4 bases, the J end by 3 bases, with 14 bases between. CDR3 coding DNA: TGTGCCAGCAGTTCGGAGCAGGCCGGGACAGATACGCAGTATTTT. It yields the protein CASSSEQAGTDTQYF.

The chain has TRBV5-1 and TRBJ2-7; 9 bases line up with TRBD2. V shed 1 base and J 1 base; nucleotides not matched to a gene: 6. Germline V gene sequence: CDR1 SGHRS, CDR2 YFSETQ. The CDR3 sequence is 16 residues long. CDR3 nucleotides: TGCGCCAGCAGCTTGACCGCGGGGGGGCTGTCCTACGAGCAGTACTTC. It yields the protein CASSLTAGGLSYEQYF.

This clone was picked up a small number of times. V and J are TRBV28 and TRBJ2-7; D possibly corresponds to TRBD1 (5 bases). The V and J ends lost 3 bases and 3 bases respectively, with 12 bases between them. CDR1 MDHEN and CDR2 SYDVKM come from the germline V gene. The CDR3 is made up of 14 amino acids. In DNA, the CDR3 is TGTGCCAGCAGTTTTGGCAGGGTTGGCTACGAGCAGTACTTC. This sequence encodes CASSFGRVGYEQYF.

The chain has TRBV7-2 and TRBJ2-1; 12 bases are shared with TRBD1. Losses at the gene ends were 2 bases for V and 6 bases for J; bases not matched to a gene: 2. CDR1 and CDR2 from the germline V gene are SGHTA and FQGNSA. This CDR3 is built from 15 residues. The CDR3, as DNA: TGTGCCAGCAGCTTAATGGGACAGGGGGCCAATGAGCAGTTCTTC. It encodes CASSLMGQGANEQFF.